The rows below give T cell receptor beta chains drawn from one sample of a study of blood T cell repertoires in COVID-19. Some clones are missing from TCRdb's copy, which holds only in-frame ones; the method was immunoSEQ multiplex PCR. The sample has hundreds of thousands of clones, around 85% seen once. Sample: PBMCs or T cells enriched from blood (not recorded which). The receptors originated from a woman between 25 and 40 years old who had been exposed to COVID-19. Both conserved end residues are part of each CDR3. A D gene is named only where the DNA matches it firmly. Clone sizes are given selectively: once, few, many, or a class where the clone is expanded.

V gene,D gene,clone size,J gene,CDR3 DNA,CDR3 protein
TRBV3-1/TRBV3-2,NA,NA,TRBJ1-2,TGTGCCAGCAGCCAAGTCATAAGGGGCTCTGGCTACACCTTC,CASSQVIRGSGYTF
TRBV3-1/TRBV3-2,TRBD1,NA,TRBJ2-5,TGTGCCAGCAGCCCGACAGGGGGCCCCAGGGAGACCCAGTACTTC,CASSPTGGPRETQYF
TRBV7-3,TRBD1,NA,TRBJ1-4,TGTGCCAGCAGCTTAGTCATCGATCCCGGGACAGCAGATGAAAAACTGTTTTTT,CASSLVIDPGTADEKLFF
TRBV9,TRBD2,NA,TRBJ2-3,TGTGCCAGCAGCGTAGTAGCGGGGGGAATCACAGATACGCAGTATTTT,CASSVVAGGITDTQYF
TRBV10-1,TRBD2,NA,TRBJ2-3,TGCGCCAGCAGACTAGCGGTCGAGAGAGGGACGCAGTATTTT,CASRLAVERGTQYF
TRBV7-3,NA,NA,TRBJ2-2,TGTGCCAGCAGCTTAATCGGGGGGCAGGACACCGGGGAGCTGTTTTTT,CASSLIGGQDTGELFF
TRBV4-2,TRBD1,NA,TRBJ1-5,TGTGCCAGCAGCCAAGAGGGACAGGGGGATCAGCCCCAGCATTTT,CASSQEGQGDQPQHF
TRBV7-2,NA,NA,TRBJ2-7,TGTGCCAGCAGCTTAGCACCTAGTCCCTACGAGCAGTACTTC,CASSLAPSPYEQYF
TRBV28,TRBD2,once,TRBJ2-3,TGTGCCAGCATCCCCCCGGGACTACGCACAGATACGCAGTATTTT,CASIPPGLRTDTQYF
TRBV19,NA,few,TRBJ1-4,TGTGCCAGTAGTACTACAGGAAATGAAAAACTGTTTTTT,CASSTTGNEKLFF
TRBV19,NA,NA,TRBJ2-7,TGTGCCAGTAGCATAGAATCGGCCTACGAGCAGTACTTC,CASSIESAYEQYF
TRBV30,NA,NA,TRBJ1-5,TGTGCCTGGAGTTCCAGTCAAACAGGGCGGATTGGTTATAGCAATCAGCCCCAGCATTTT,CAWSSSQTGRIGYSNQPQHF
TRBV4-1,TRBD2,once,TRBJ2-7,TGCGCCAGCAGCCAGTCAAGGCTAGCGGGAGGGCCCAACGGCGAGCAGTACTTC,CASSQSRLAGGPNGEQYF
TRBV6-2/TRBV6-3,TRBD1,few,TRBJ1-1,TGTGCCAGCAGTTACACCCGGACAGGAATGAACACTGAAGCTTTCTTT,CASSYTRTGMNTEAFF
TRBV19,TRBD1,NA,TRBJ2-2,TGTGCCACAGACAGGGGATGGACCGGGGAGCTGTTTTTT,CATDRGWTGELFF
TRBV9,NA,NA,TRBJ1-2,TGTGCCAGCAGCGTAGGTGGAGGCTATACAGATGGCTACACCTTC,CASSVGGGYTDGYTF
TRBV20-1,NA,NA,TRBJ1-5,TGCAGTGCTAGTCCGGGGAATCAGCCCCAGCATTTT,CSASPGNQPQHF
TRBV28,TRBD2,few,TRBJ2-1,TGTGCCAGCAGTCCCTCCGGGGGTAGCGGGAGAGGCAATGAGCAGTTCTTC,CASSPSGGSGRGNEQFF
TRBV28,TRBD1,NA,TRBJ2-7,TGTGCCAGCAGCCTCGCCGGGACAGAGTACTCCTACGAGCAGTACTTC,CASSLAGTEYSYEQYF
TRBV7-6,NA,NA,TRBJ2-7,TGTGCCAGCAGCCTGGACTCGTGGCAGTACTTC,CASSLDSWQYF
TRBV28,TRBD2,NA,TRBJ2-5,TGTGCCAGCAGGCGGACTAGCGGGGGGGCGCGAGAGACCCAGTACTTC,CASRRTSGGARETQYF
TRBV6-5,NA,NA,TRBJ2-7,TGTGCCAGCAGTAGTCCGAATGCGGGTTCCTACGAGCAGTACTTC,CASSSPNAGSYEQYF
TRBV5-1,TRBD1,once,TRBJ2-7,TGCGCCAGCAGCTTGGTGTCAGGGGGCGAGGACGAGCAGTACTTC,CASSLVSGGEDEQYF
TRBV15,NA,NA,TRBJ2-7,TGTGCCACCAGCAGTACTACAGGGAGAGATCAATACGAGCAGTACTTC,CATSSTTGRDQYEQYF
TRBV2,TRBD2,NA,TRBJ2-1,TGTGCCAGCAGTTTTCGGACTAGCGGGATGGGGGAGCAGTTCTTC,CASSFRTSGMGEQFF
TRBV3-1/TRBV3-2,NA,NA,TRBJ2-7,TGTGCCAGCAGCCAAGGGGGAGAACAGTACTTC,CASSQGGEQYF
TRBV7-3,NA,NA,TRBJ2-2,TGTGCCAGCAGCTCAGCTAGCGCCGGGGAGCTGTTTTTT,CASSSASAGELFF
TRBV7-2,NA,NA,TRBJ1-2,TGTGCCAGCAGCTTAGCGGGGGGGTATGGCTACACCTTC,CASSLAGGYGYTF
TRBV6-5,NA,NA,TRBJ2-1,TGTGCCAGCACGCTTGGCGGGGCGGATGAGCAGTTCTTC,CASTLGGADEQFF
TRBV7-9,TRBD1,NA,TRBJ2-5,TGTGCCAGCAGCCGCCAAACCAGGACAGGTTTCAGAGAGACCCAGTACTTC,CASSRQTRTGFRETQYF
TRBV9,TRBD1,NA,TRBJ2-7,TGTGCCAGCAGCGGAGGGACAGGGGAATTTTACGAGCAGTACTTC,CASSGGTGEFYEQYF
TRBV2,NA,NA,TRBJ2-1,TGTGCCAGCAGTCCTTACAATGAGCAGTTCTTC,CASSPYNEQFF
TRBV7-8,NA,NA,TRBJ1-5,TGTGCCAGCAGCAGCAGGGTAAGGGGCAATCAGCCCCAGCATTTT,CASSSRVRGNQPQHF
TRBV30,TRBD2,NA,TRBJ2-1,TGTGCCTGGGGCCGGTCTAGCGGATACAATGAGCAGTTCTTC,CAWGRSSGYNEQFF
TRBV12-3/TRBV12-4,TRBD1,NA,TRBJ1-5,TGTGCCAGCGGAACAGGGGTCAATCAGCCCCAGCATTTT,CASGTGVNQPQHF
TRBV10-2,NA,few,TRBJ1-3,TGCGCCAGCAGTGCCGGGGGAACTGGAAACACCATATATTTT,CASSAGGTGNTIYF
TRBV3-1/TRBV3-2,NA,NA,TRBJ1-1,TGTGCCAGCAGCATCGGGGGGAACACTGAAGCTTTCTTT,CASSIGGNTEAFF
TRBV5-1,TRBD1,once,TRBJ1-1,TGCGCCAGCACCCTGGACAGGGGGCCTGAAGCTTTCTTT,CASTLDRGPEAFF
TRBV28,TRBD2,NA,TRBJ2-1,TGTGCCAGCAGTTTGGGAACTAGCGGCACCGATGAGCAGTTCTTC,CASSLGTSGTDEQFF
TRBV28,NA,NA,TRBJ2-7,TGTGCCAGCAGCGGTTTTCGGGAGCAGTACTTC,CASSGFREQYF
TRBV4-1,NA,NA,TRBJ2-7,TGCGCCAGCAGCCATGGAGGTACGGCCTACGAGCAGTACTTC,CASSHGGTAYEQYF
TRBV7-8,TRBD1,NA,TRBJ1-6,TGTGCCAGCAGCTCAAGTCCGGGACAGGGGTATTCACCCCTCCACTTT,CASSSSPGQGYSPLHF
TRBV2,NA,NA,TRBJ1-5,TGTGCCAGCAGTGAAGAGTCCGGCAGGGGACGCAATCAGCCCCAGCATTTT,CASSEESGRGRNQPQHF
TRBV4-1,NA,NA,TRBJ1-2,TGCGCCAGCAGCCAGCGGATTTTATATGGCTACACCTTC,CASSQRILYGYTF
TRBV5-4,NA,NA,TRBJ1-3,TGTGCCAGCAGCGACTGGAACTCTGGAAACACCATATATTTT,CASSDWNSGNTIYF
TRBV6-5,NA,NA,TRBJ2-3,TGTGCCAGCAGTTACGGTGGCGGGGAGACAGATACGCAGTATTTT,CASSYGGGETDTQYF
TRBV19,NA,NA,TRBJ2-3,TGTGCCAGTAATAACTCCTGGGAGTGCACAGATACGCAGTATTTT,CASNNSWECTDTQYF
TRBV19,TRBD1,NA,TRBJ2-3,TGTGCCAGTACTCACAGGGGGCCAGGAGATACGCAGTATTTT,CASTHRGPGDTQYF
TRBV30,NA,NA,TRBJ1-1,TGTGCCTGGAGTGGGGCAGGGGCGACAAACACTGAAGCTTTCTTT,CAWSGAGATNTEAFF